These 23 T cell receptor beta chains were sequenced from one sample in a study of cytomegalovirus exposure and HLA in healthy donors. PCR was performed using 60 Vbeta and 13 Jbeta primers. Only in-frame clones appear in the TCRdb table, and some are missing; sequencing was by immunoSEQ multiplex PCR. Of about 86,000 clones listed, around 79% are singletons. Source material: PBMCs. The origin of the receptors is a woman aged 40 to 50 in good health and CMV-seropositive.

The J gene is TRBJ1-4, the V gene TRBV5-5; D is perhaps TRBD1 (5 bases). Germline V gene lookup returns CDR1 SGHKS and CDR2 YYEKEE (reference sequence). The CDR3 runs to 14 residues. Deletions cut 4 bases from V and 5 bases from J, with 12 bases between. Here the CDR3 reads CASSPGDFNEKLFF. The CDR3 bases are TGTGCCAGCAGCCCGGGGGATTTCAATGAAAAACTGTTTTTT.

This rearrangement joins TRBV19 to TRBJ2-5; D is undetermined. Between the trimmed V and J ends, which lost 5 bases and 3 bases, there was a span of 7 bases. Germline V CDR1 and CDR2: LNHDA, SQIVND (reference sequence). The CDR3 spans 12 residues. The CDR3 loop reads CASSLAEETQYF. CDR3 bases: TGTGCCAGTAGTTTGGCGGAAGAGACCCAGTACTTC.

The V and J genes are TRBV7-9 and TRBJ2-2, with 7 bases lining up with TRBD2. The length of the CDR3 is 17 residues. Per the germline V gene, CDR1 is SEHNR and CDR2 is FQNEAQ (reference sequence). With V trimmed by 3 bases and J by 3 bases, 10 bases remained unmatched. The CDR3, as DNA: TGTGCCAGCAGCTTTTACGGAGGGAGGGCCGACACCGGGGAGCTGTTTTTT. It specifies CASSFYGGRADTGELFF.

The V call is TRBV19, the J call TRBJ2-1; possibly TRBD1 for D (5 bases). Looked up from germline, CDR1 is LNHDA and CDR2 is SQIVND (reference sequence). Between the trimmed V and J ends, which lost 7 bases and 8 bases, there was a span of 15 bases. This CDR3 comprises 13 residues. CDR3: CASNQGRTDEQFF. CDR3 bases: TGTGCCAGTAATCAGGGCCGAACCGATGAGCAGTTCTTC.

The rearrangement links TRBV15 to TRBJ2-7; D possibly corresponds to TRBD1 (5 bases). The CDR3 length is 13 residues. Germline CDR1 LNHNV, CDR2 YYDKDF (reference sequence). With 0 bases removed from V and 7 bases from J, the gap between germline ends came to 10 bases. The CDR3 region is CATSRDKGREQYF. The CDR3 DNA follows: TGTGCCACCAGCAGAGATAAGGGGCGGGAGCAGTACTTC.

Details on this clone: One junction end disagrees with the germline gene, perhaps due to a read error. Other DNA sequences in the sample encode the same CDR3. The chain is built from TRBV7-9 and TRBJ1-1, with D possibly matching TRBD1 (5 bases). The V gene's germline CDR1 is SEHNR and CDR2 FQNEAQ (reference sequence). The CDR3 has 14 residues. Here the CDR3 DNA reads TGTGCGAGCAGACTAACGGGGGAGGTCACTGAAGCTTTCTTT. It translates to CASRLTGEVTEAFF.

The chain joins TRBV5-8 to TRBJ1-6; 8 positions match TRBD1. There are 16 residues in the CDR3. The germline V gene encodes CDR1 SGHTS and CDR2 YDEGEE. The V gene end was trimmed by 5 bases and the J gene end by 7 bases; junction bases not matched to a gene: 11. The CDR3 DNA sequence: TGTGCCAGCAGTCATACCGGACAGGGAGTAAATTCACCCCTCCACTTT. It is translated as CASSHTGQGVNSPLHF.

The J gene is TRBJ2-5, the V gene TRBV10-3; D perhaps matches TRBD1 (6 bases). Trimming removed 11 bases from V and 4 bases from J, with 17 bases in between. The CDR3 totals 13 residues. Germline V CDR1 and CDR2: ENHRY, SYGVKD. The CDR3 sequence: CAVGPGTPETQYF. CDR3 coding DNA: TGTGCCGTTGGTCCAGGGACACCAGAGACCCAGTACTTC.

The chain's CDR3 is CASSETGNQPQHF. CDR3 bases: TGCGCCAGCAGTGAAACAGGGAATCAGCCCCAGCATTTT. V gene TRBV10-1 combines with J gene TRBJ1-5, with D perhaps TRBD1 (6 bases). The CDR3 is 13 residues long. Between the trimmed V and J ends, which lost 3 bases and 4 bases, there was a span of 7 bases. Germline values: CDR1 WNHNN, CDR2 SYGVQD (reference sequence).

The V call is TRBV6-4, the J call TRBJ1-1; unclear D gene. CDR1 and CDR2 (germline): MRHNA, SNTAGT. This CDR3 has 14 amino acids. V was trimmed by 6 bases and J by 6 bases, leaving 17 bases between them. CDR3 sequence reads: CASRPGLDVAEAFF. CDR3 sequence (DNA): TGTGCCAGCAGGCCCGGACTGGACGTGGCTGAAGCTTTCTTT.

J is TRBJ2-1 and V is TRBV27; 14 nucleotides align to TRBD2. Looked up from germline, CDR1 is MNHEY and CDR2 is SMNVEV (reference sequence). With 2 bases clipped from V and 4 bases from J, the junction kept 1 base outside the gene matches. The CDR3 runs to 16 residues. The CDR3 protein is CASSLRLAGGYNEQFF. The CDR3 bases are TGTGCCAGCAGTTTAAGACTAGCGGGGGGGTACAATGAGCAGTTCTTC.

This chain connects TRBV11-1 to TRBJ2-1, with 7 bases that match TRBD2. Per germline, CDR1 SGHAT and CDR2 FQDESV (reference sequence). The CDR3 loop spans 15 amino acids. With 5 bases clipped from V and 9 bases from J, the junction kept 13 bases outside the gene matches. DNA for the CDR3: TGTGCCAGCAGCACCTGGGGACTATTTATCGGTGAGCAGTTCTTC. Its translation: CASSTWGLFIGEQFF.

The V call is TRBV5-1, the J call TRBJ2-1, with TRBD2 identical over 7 bases. CDR3 length equals 13 residues. J gave up 5 bases and V 4 bases, and 3 bases lay outside the gene matches. The germline gives CDR1 SGHRS, CDR2 YFSETQ. The CDR3 region is CASSILADNEQFF. DNA of the CDR3: TGCGCCAGCAGCATCCTAGCGGACAATGAGCAGTTCTTC.

V gene TRBV19 combines with J gene TRBJ2-1, with TRBD2 as a possible D gene (6 bases). Between the trimmed V and J ends, which lost 4 bases and 3 bases, there was a span of 13 bases. Germline-derived CDR1 and CDR2 are LNHDA and SQIVND (reference sequence). The CDR3 length is 15 residues. As DNA, the CDR3 is TGTGCCAGTAGTAACATAGCGGCCTTCTACAATGAGCAGTTCTTC. Translating it yields CASSNIAAFYNEQFF.

This clone was picked up one time. CDR3 in DNA: TGTGCCACGCAGGGATCCCCTAGCTACGAGCAGTACTTC. This translates into CATQGSPSYEQYF. The rearrangement joins TRBV28 to TRBJ2-7; D is perhaps TRBD1 (5 bases). Germline V gene sequence: CDR1 MDHEN, CDR2 SYDVKM. The CDR3 length is 13 residues. The V end was cut by 10 bases, the J end by 3 bases, with 16 bases between.

The chain has TRBV11-3 and TRBJ1-2; D is unclear. The CDR3 extends over 15 amino acids. Germline loops: CDR1 SGHNT, CDR2 YENEEA. Deletions cut 3 bases from V and 1 base from J, with 12 bases between. The CDR3 region is CASSFLAAYNYGYTF. CDR3 sequence (DNA): TGTGCCAGCAGCTTTTTGGCGGCTTATAACTATGGCTACACCTTC.

The chain recombines TRBV11-2 with TRBJ2-3, with D possibly matching TRBD2 (6 bases). In germline, CDR1 is SGHAT, CDR2 FQNNGV. CDR3 length: 17 residues. The V end was cut by 6 bases, the J end by 1 base, with 20 bases between. This CDR3 is CASSLVGRMGGTDTQYF. DNA for the CDR3: TGTGCCAGCAGTCTAGTCGGGAGAATGGGAGGCACAGATACGCAGTATTTT.

The chain uses TRBV30 and TRBJ1-3; D is ambiguous. CDR1 GTSNPN and CDR2 SVGIG come from the germline V gene (reference sequence). Trimming took off 2 bases at V and 1 base at J, with 3 bases between the two ends. The CDR3 loop spans 12 amino acids. CDR3 sequence (DNA): TGTGCCTGGAGTCAATCTGGAAACACCATATATTTT. It specifies CAWSQSGNTIYF.

The V gene is TRBV25-1, the J gene TRBJ2-3; TRBD1 matches at 11 bases. Germline V gene lookup returns CDR1 MGHDK and CDR2 SYGVNS. The CDR3 has 15 amino acids. Losses at the gene ends were 5 bases for V and 4 bases for J; bases not matched to a gene: 5. CDR3: CASSKDRGLADTQYF. The DNA for the CDR3 is TGTGCCAGCAGTAAGGACAGGGGGCTGGCAGATACGCAGTATTTT. The whole variable domain, filled in from reference TRBV25-1 and TRBJ2-3, reads EADIYQTPRYLVIGTGKKITLECSQTMGHDKMYWYQQDPGMELHLIHYSYGVNSTEKGDLSSESTVSRIRTEHFPLTLESARPSHTSQYLCASSKDRGLADTQYFGPGTRLTVL.

The chain links TRBV5-6 to TRBJ2-1; 7 nucleotides agree with TRBD1. V shed 5 bases and J 10 bases; nucleotides not matched to a gene: 12. Germline values: CDR1 SGHDT, CDR2 YYEEEE. The CDR3 has 14 residues. The CDR3 reads CASRRGQEVEEQFF. As DNA, the CDR3 is TGTGCCAGCAGAAGAGGACAGGAAGTGGAGGAGCAGTTCTTC. The full variable domain, completed using reference TRBV5-6 and TRBJ2-1, is DAGVTQSPTHLIKTRGQQVTLRCSPKSGHDTVSWYQQALGQGPQFIFQYYEEEERQRGNFPDRFSGHQFPNYSSELNVNALLLGDSALYLCASRRGQEVEEQFFGPGTRLTVL.

The chain has TRBV6-5 and TRBJ2-1, with 7 bases matching TRBD1. CDR1 MNHEY and CDR2 SVGAGI come from the germline V gene. The CDR3 extends over 12 amino acids. With V trimmed by 6 bases and J by 9 bases, 5 bases remained unmatched. The CDR3 nucleotides are TGTGCCAGCAGCCACCGACAGGGTGAGCAGTTCTTC. This sequence encodes CASSHRQGEQFF.

The J gene is TRBJ2-4, the V gene TRBV7-9; D might be TRBD1 (5 bases). The CDR3 extends over 14 amino acids. Trimming took 6 bases from V and 3 from J, leaving 12 bases between them. Germline CDR1 and CDR2: SEHNR and FQNEAQ (reference sequence). The CDR3 nucleotides are TGTGCCAGCAGTAGGGGATCGGTCAAAAACATTCAGTACTTC. The encoded protein is CASSRGSVKNIQYF.

The chain combines TRBV2 with TRBJ1-1; D is ambiguous. The CDR3 length is 11 residues. Germline loops: CDR1 SNHLY, CDR2 FYNNEI. The ends were cut back, 7 bases at V and 1 base at J, with 4 bases in the middle. Here the CDR3 reads CASIGNTEAFF. CDR3 nucleotides: TGTGCCAGCATCGGGAACACTGAAGCTTTCTTT.